The clone carrying this TCR beta chain turned up a few times. What it recognizes is unknown. Trimming took 7 bases from V and 2 from J, leaving 11 bases between them. The length of the CDR3 is 13 residues. CDR1 SNHLY and CDR2 FYNNEI come from the germline V gene. This specimen belongs to a study of beta chain features in type 1 diabetes. General study results and limits: The analysis here could not establish whether HLA type shapes TCRB rearrangement.

What was sequenced were expressed TCRB transcripts, since all of the isolated RNA had been reverse transcribed. Generated by immunoSEQ multiplex PCR, the TCRdb table keeps only in-frame clones and is missing some. The sample yields 350,000 or so clones, around 20% seen once. The chain recombines TRBV2 with TRBJ2-5, with D perhaps matching TRBD1 (6 bases). The sequencing input was naive CD4+ T cells from blood. The sequence was collected from a woman aged 18-29 years in good health. CDR3 bases: TGTGCCAGCACCCCGGACAGACAAGAGACCCAGTACTTC. It specifies CASTPDRQETQYF.